This T cell receptor (beta chain) was captured in a study of T-cell reconstitution after alpha-beta-depleted transplantation in children. CDR1 is LGHNA, CDR2 YSLEER, per germline. This CDR3 comprises 15 residues. The authors prepared the TCRbeta library with unique molecular identifiers. A single record per CDR3 protein comes from TCRdb applying MiXCR to the PCR reads. Of hundreds of thousands of distinct CDR3 sequences listed, about 12% are singletons. There are many counts of this clonotype. Germline is not matched at one junction end, which may reflect a read error. The chain links TRBV4-3 to TRBJ2-7, with 13 bases that match TRBD2. The receptor was derived from a human donor who donated a stem cell graft to a child with combined immunodeficiency. Sequenced here: PBMCs from the stem cell graft donor, sampled from the stem cell graft. CDR3 nucleotide sequence: TGTGCCAGCAGCCAGGGACTAGCGGGAACCTACGAGCAGTACTTC. This sequence encodes CASSQGLAGTYEQYF.